Listed below are T cell receptor beta chains from one sample, sequenced in a study of T-cell reconstitution after alpha-beta-depleted transplantation in children. TCRdb reprocessed the PCR reads with MiXCR, giving one entry per CDR3 protein. The data contain around 450,000 distinct CDR3 sequences, roughly 43% of them singletons. Sequencing was performed on PBMCs, taken before TCRalphabeta/CD19-depleted stem cell transplant. The receptors shown here come from a girl aged 2-10 years with aplastic anemia, due to receive a stem cell transplant. CDR3s include the opening cysteine and the closing phenylalanine or tryptophan.

J	V	CDR3
TRBJ2-1	TRBV20-1	CSARRGSGNEQFF
TRBJ1-4	TRBV30	CALQGGGEKLFF
TRBJ1-4	TRBV11-2	CASSSRASDSVEKPNEKLFF
TRBJ2-1	TRBV28	CASTGEASGRNEQFF
TRBJ2-5	TRBV18	CASSPGQGAETQYF
TRBJ2-7	TRBV10-3	CAISERTGGYEQYF
TRBJ2-2	TRBV5-1	CASSLDRRLGQSTGELFF
TRBJ2-4	TRBV12-3/TRBV12-4	CASSFRDSPGRYF
TRBJ1-3	TRBV18	CASSPRSGPGNTIYF
TRBJ2-3	TRBV20-1	CSASAGTSGRATDTQYF
TRBJ2-7	TRBV20-1	CSVNSYEQYF
TRBJ2-5	TRBV18	CASSPPGLQETQYF
TRBJ2-7	TRBV20-1	CSARGGIERGGEQYF
TRBJ2-5	TRBV28	CASSLRTSGTFQETQYF
TRBJ2-7	TRBV14	CASSQDLPPYEQYF
TRBJ2-3	TRBV20-1	CSAGGLAGGTDRTDTQYF
TRBJ2-3	TRBV20-1	CSARGSAVNTDTQYF
TRBJ2-4	TRBV20-1	CSALRPVETLAKNIQYF
TRBJ2-7	TRBV7-2	CASSLRLESYEQYF
TRBJ2-7	TRBV15	CATSREASGRYEQYF
TRBJ2-7	TRBV10-1	CASSGFLLSYEQYF
TRBJ2-7	TRBV5-1	CASSLEGLPAYEQYF
TRBJ2-1	TRBV30	CAGGAVEQFF
TRBJ2-7	TRBV20-1	CSASTAGGPNEQYF
TRBJ2-6	TRBV20-1	CSAWDRRGSGANVLTF
TRBJ1-5	TRBV20-1	CSARKMEWVNQPQHF
TRBJ2-1	TRBV29-1	CSVEGARPGLAGGFNEQFF
TRBJ1-1	TRBV3-1	CASSQLSNAGGPNTEAFF
TRBJ2-1	TRBV7-9	CASARTSGYNEQFF
TRBJ1-5	TRBV20-1	CSARDSYQPQHF
TRBJ1-1	TRBV12-3/TRBV12-4	CASSLASRISKAFF
TRBJ2-7	TRBV20-1	CSAYNADRVTGEQYF
TRBJ1-4	TRBV3-1	CASSPGQGYVNEKLFF
TRBJ1-1	TRBV5-5	CASSLRAQANTEAFF
TRBJ1-4	TRBV5-1	CASSFMRGPPTEKLFF
TRBJ2-1	TRBV20-1	CSAISPSDNEQFF
TRBJ1-5	TRBV12-3/TRBV12-4	CASSRGQGAGNQPQHF
TRBJ2-5	TRBV15	CATSRGGLAGRETQYF
TRBJ2-2	TRBV12-3/TRBV12-4	CASSLGRLAGGATGELFF
TRBJ2-5	TRBV6-5	CASSQGGTQYF
TRBJ2-3	TRBV11-2	CASTPVRQGVADTQYF
TRBJ2-3	TRBV20-1	CSATSGIFTDTQYF
TRBJ2-5	TRBV20-1	CSARSGTIQETQYF
TRBJ2-7	TRBV20-1	CSAGGGGYEQYF
TRBJ2-5	TRBV20-1	CSASWEGRETQYF
TRBJ2-2	TRBV12-3/TRBV12-4	CASSLARGNEGELFF
TRBJ2-7	TRBV9	CASSVGVGGPTFNYEQYF
TRBJ2-1	TRBV7-3	CASSLMRADNEQFF
TRBJ2-1	TRBV11-1	CASSLATGRQGNEQFF
TRBJ1-2	TRBV7-8	CASSLDNSILSYGYTF